Each of the 26 T cell receptor beta chains below was sequenced from the same sample in a study of cytomegalovirus exposure and HLA in healthy donors. This PCR relied on a set of 60 Vbeta primers and 13 Jbeta primers. Sequencing was performed with immunoSEQ multiplex PCR; in TCRdb, only in-frame clones are kept and a portion is missing. This sample's table has 50,000 to 80,000 clones. Source material: PBMCs. The receptors shown here come from a woman between 18 and 29 years old in good health and CMV-seronegative.

The J gene is TRBJ1-6, the V gene TRBV30; the D gene is possibly TRBD1 (5 bases). This CDR3 comprises 15 residues. Trimming cost V 0 bases and J 5 bases, with 11 bases left between them. CDR1 and CDR2 from the germline V gene are GTSNPN and SVGIG (reference sequence). The CDR3 DNA reads as TGTGCCTGGAGTGTAAGGTGGGGGGATAATTCACCCCTCCACTTT. Its translation: CAWSVRWGDNSPLHF.

The chain's CDR3 is CAWRQGVSLYGYTF. The CDR3 DNA follows: TGTGCCTGGAGACAGGGGGTGTCGCTTTATGGCTACACCTTC. The chain combines TRBV30 with TRBJ1-2; 8 bases map to TRBD1. This CDR3 contains 14 residues. Germline assignment: CDR1 GTSNPN and CDR2 SVGIG (reference sequence). V was pared by 3 bases and J by 5 bases, with 8 bases of the junction left unmatched.

The chain links TRBV5-1 to TRBJ1-2; no firm D call. The CDR3 has 14 amino acids. The germline gives CDR1 SGHRS, CDR2 YFSETQ. Trimming removed 0 bases from V and 7 bases from J, with 13 bases in between. CDR3 residues: CASSLGTPPGGYTF. CDR3 bases: TGCGCCAGCAGCTTGGGTACCCCGCCAGGTGGCTACACCTTC.

The gene calls are TRBV4-1 and TRBJ2-7; 7 nucleotides align to TRBD1. Trimming cost V 1 base and J 2 bases; bases outside gene matches: 5. CDR3 length: 15 residues. Germline lookup yields CDR1 MGHRA and CDR2 YSYEKL. CDR3 loop: CASSQGQGRTYEQYF. In DNA form, the CDR3 reads TGCGCCAGCAGCCAAGGACAGGGCCGTACCTACGAGCAGTACTTC.

The J gene is TRBJ2-7, the V gene TRBV7-6; 11 nucleotides agree with TRBD2. V was clipped by 5 bases and J by 2 bases; unmatched bases: 11. Germline CDR1 SGHVS, CDR2 FNYEAQ. The CDR3 is 17 residues long. The CDR3 DNA sequence: TGTGCCAGCAGCCCCAGGAGACTAGCGGGACTTACCTACGAGCAGTACTTC. Its translation is CASSPRRLAGLTYEQYF.

The chain is built from TRBV15 and TRBJ1-5; 10 bases are a match to TRBD1. With V trimmed by 5 bases and J by 7 bases, 5 bases remained unmatched. There are 14 residues in the CDR3. Germline V lookup: CDR1 LNHNV, CDR2 YYDKDF (reference sequence). The CDR3 nucleotides are TGTGCCACCAGCTGGGGACAGGGGTACCAGCCCCAGCATTTT. Its protein is CATSWGQGYQPQHF.

This chain uses TRBV9 with TRBJ1-2; 11 nucleotides align to TRBD1. The germline V gene has CDR1 SGDLS and CDR2 YYNGEE. This CDR3 is built from 19 residues. Trimming cost V 2 bases and J 5 bases; bases outside gene matches: 17. CDR3 in amino acids: CASSVGSPVGTGGGYGYTF. The CDR3 nucleotides are TGTGCCAGCAGCGTGGGCTCTCCTGTAGGGACAGGGGGAGGATATGGCTACACCTTC.

The genes are TRBV15 and TRBJ1-6, with D possibly TRBD1 on 6 matching bases. The V gene lost 0 bases and the J gene lost 7 bases, with 7 bases spanning the gap. Germline values: CDR1 LNHNV, CDR2 YYDKDF (reference sequence). This CDR3 region has 14 residues. Here the CDR3 DNA reads TGTGCCACCAGCAGAGAACAGGGCAATTCACCCCTCCACTTT. This gives the protein CATSREQGNSPLHF.

The chain links TRBV30 to TRBJ1-1; 7 bases are a match to TRBD1. In germline, CDR1 is GTSNPN, CDR2 SVGIG (reference sequence). Losses at the gene ends were 6 bases for V and 10 bases for J; bases not matched to a gene: 8. The CDR3 is 11 amino acids. The CDR3 nucleotides read TGTGCCTGTTCCGAGGACAGGAGAGCTTTCTTT. As protein: CACSEDRRAFF.

The chain combines TRBV30 with TRBJ2-3; tentatively, D is TRBD1 (6 bases). There are 15 residues in the CDR3. Germline CDR1 reads GTSNPN; CDR2 reads SVGIG (reference sequence). The V gene lost 5 bases and the J gene lost 7 bases, with 22 bases spanning the gap. The CDR3 sequence is CAWGSLRQAPNTQYF. The CDR3 DNA reads TGTGCCTGGGGGTCATTGCGACAGGCGCCGAATACGCAGTATTTT.

This chain uses TRBV30 with TRBJ2-2; 8 nucleotides align to TRBD2. Germline CDR1 is GTSNPN and CDR2 is SVGIG (reference sequence). V shed 5 bases and J 4 bases; nucleotides not matched to a gene: 12. The CDR3 consists of 16 residues. The CDR3 coding sequence is TGTGCCTGGGTATTCGCGGGAGGATTACTCACCGGGGAGCTGTTTTTT. It translates to CAWVFAGGLLTGELFF.

The rearrangement joins TRBV6-1 to TRBJ2-1, with 10 nucleotides matching TRBD2. Germline loops: CDR1 MNHNS, CDR2 SASEGT. The CDR3 loop spans 17 amino acids. The J segment lost 6 bases and the V segment lost 4 bases, leaving 12 bases of the junction unmatched. CDR3 coding DNA: TGTGCCAGCAGTGGGAGCGGATTAGCGGGGGGCCCCAATGAGCAGTTCTTC. Its protein product is CASSGSGLAGGPNEQFF.

This rearrangement joins TRBV6-5 to TRBJ1-1; 9 nucleotides match TRBD1. V dropped 4 bases and J dropped 2; count of bases not matched to a gene: 2. The CDR3 is 14 amino acids. The germline V gene encodes CDR1 MNHEY and CDR2 SVGAGI. This CDR3 is CASSWDRANTEAFF. CDR3 bases: TGTGCCAGCAGTTGGGACAGGGCCAACACTGAAGCTTTCTTT.

This chain links TRBV4-1 with TRBJ1-2; 12 positions match TRBD1. CDR3 size: 16 residues. The germline CDR1 and CDR2 sequences are MGHRA and YSYEKL. After removal of 3 bases from V and 7 bases from J, the junction contained 9 bases not matched to a gene. CDR3 sequence: CASSQGQGARESGYTF. The CDR3 nucleotides read TGCGCCAGCAGCCAGGGACAGGGGGCGCGGGAGAGTGGCTACACCTTC.

The chain employs TRBV30 and TRBJ1-6, with D perhaps matching TRBD1 (5 bases). The CDR3 consists of 15 residues. Trimming stripped 2 bases from V and 9 bases from J, with 17 bases between. Per germline, CDR1 GTSNPN and CDR2 SVGIG (reference sequence). This chain's CDR3 is CAWSPPWGVGSPLHF. The CDR3 region has the DNA TGTGCCTGGAGTCCCCCCTGGGGGGTGGGTTCACCCCTCCACTTT.

The chain uses TRBV5-1 and TRBJ1-3, with no clear D. This CDR3 spans 16 amino acids. The V gene lost 0 bases and the J gene lost 0 bases, with 10 bases spanning the gap. Germline lookup yields CDR1 SGHRS and CDR2 YFSETQ. CDR3 sequence (DNA): TGCGCCAGCAGCTTGGGCGGGAGCCACTCTGGAAACACCATATATTTT. It translates to CASSLGGSHSGNTIYF.

The chain couples TRBV13 to TRBJ1-1, with D perhaps matching TRBD1 (6 bases). V gave up 0 bases and J gave up 0 bases, with 8 bases separating them. CDR1 is PRHDT and CDR2 is FYEKMQ in the germline V gene (reference sequence). This CDR3 has 15 amino acids. The CDR3 loop is CASSLGGAMNTEAFF. CDR3 nucleotide sequence: TGTGCCAGCAGCTTAGGGGGGGCTATGAACACTGAAGCTTTCTTT.

This sequence joins TRBV27 and TRBJ2-7, with D possibly matching TRBD1 (5 bases). This CDR3 comprises 14 residues. The V and J ends lost 2 bases and 7 bases respectively, with 15 bases between them. CDR1 MNHEY and CDR2 SMNVEV come from the germline V gene (reference sequence). This CDR3 is CASSLVQGSSEQYF. The CDR3 coding sequence is TGTGCCAGCAGTTTAGTGCAGGGTTCCTCGGAGCAGTACTTC.

The chain couples TRBV7-7 to TRBJ2-3; TRBD2 agrees at 7 bases. Germline V gene lookup returns CDR1 SSHAT and CDR2 FNYEAQ (reference sequence). The CDR3 is made up of 15 amino acids. CDR3 sequence reads: CASSLSGSSADTQYF. In nucleotides, the CDR3 is TGTGCTTCCTCTCTTAGCGGGTCGTCCGCAGATACGCAGTATTTT.

The gene calls are TRBV27 and TRBJ2-7, with D uncertain. In germline, CDR1 is MNHEY, CDR2 SMNVEV (reference sequence). This CDR3 contains 15 residues. V dropped 6 bases and J dropped 2 bases, with 17 bases sitting between them. The CDR3 bases are TGTGCCAGCAGCCCCCCCTCAGAGCGCACCTACGAGCAGTACTTC. It specifies CASSPPSERTYEQYF.

Written as DNA, the CDR3 is TGTGCCAGCAGTGAAGCCTGGACGGACTTCGAGGCAGATACGCAGTATTTT. Protein sequence: CASSEAWTDFEADTQYF. The V gene is TRBV6-1, the J gene TRBJ2-3, with D possibly TRBD2 on 5 matching bases. Germline V gives CDR1 MNHNS, CDR2 SASEGT. The CDR3 spans 17 residues. Trimming took 0 bases from V and 4 from J, leaving 17 bases between them.

The CDR3 sequence: CSVVFGEGVDGYTF. CDR3 in DNA: TGCAGCGTTGTATTTGGAGAGGGGGTAGATGGCTACACCTTC. The chain has TRBV29-1 and TRBJ1-2; TRBD1 is a possible D gene (6 bases). V was pared by 4 bases and J by 6 bases, with 18 bases between. The CDR3 is 14 residues long. The V gene's germline CDR1 is SQVTM and CDR2 ANQGSEA.

The rearrangement links TRBV18 to TRBJ1-5, with D perhaps TRBD1 (6 bases). V shed 3 bases and J shed 0 bases, with 18 bases lying between them. The CDR3 has 18 residues. Germline lookup yields CDR1 KGHSH and CDR2 LQKENI. The CDR3 reads CASSPDRRGLNSNQPQHF. CDR3 DNA sequence: TGTGCCAGCTCACCCGACAGGCGAGGCCTAAATAGCAATCAGCCCCAGCATTTT. Supplemented by reference TRBV18 and TRBJ1-5, the full variable domain reads NAGVMQNPRHLVRRRGQEARLRCSPMKGHSHVYWYRQLPEEGLKFMVYLQKENIIDESGMPKERFSAEFPKEGPSILRIQQVVRGDSAAYFCASSPDRRGLNSNQPQHFGDGTRLSIL.

The chain recombines TRBV7-9 with TRBJ1-5; 7 bases are a match to TRBD1. The CDR3 extends over 17 amino acids. Trimming took 4 bases from V and 6 from J; bases not matched to a gene: 15. CDR1 SEHNR and CDR2 FQNEAQ come from the germline V gene (reference sequence). The chain's CDR3 is CASSYRGLSRVTQPQHF. The CDR3 region has the DNA TGTGCCAGCAGCTACAGGGGCCTATCGAGGGTAACTCAGCCCCAGCATTTT. The complete variable domain, with remaining parts taken from reference TRBV7-9 and TRBJ1-5, reads DTGVSQNPRHKITKRGQNVTFRCDPISEHNRLYWYRQTLGQGPEFLTYFQNEAQLEKSRLLSDRFSAERPKGSFSTLEIQRTEQGDSAMYLCASSYRGLSRVTQPQHFGDGTRLSIL.

The J gene is TRBJ1-1, the V gene TRBV29-1; D gene ambiguous. The V gene's germline CDR1 is SQVTM and CDR2 ANQGSEA. V shed 7 bases and J shed 0 bases, with 12 bases lying between them. The CDR3 totals 13 residues. Here the CDR3 reads CSAKQRMNTEAFF. DNA of the CDR3: TGCAGCGCAAAACAGAGAATGAACACTGAAGCTTTCTTT.

The chain employs TRBV27 and TRBJ2-7, with 11 bases fitting TRBD2. Trimming took 5 bases from V and 3 from J; bases not matched to a gene: 3. The CDR3 is 14 amino acids. Germline V gives CDR1 MNHEY, CDR2 SMNVEV (reference sequence). The chain's CDR3 is CASSTGLAGYEQYF. The CDR3 DNA follows: TGTGCCAGCAGTACCGGACTAGCGGGCTACGAGCAGTACTTC.